The rows below give T cell receptor beta chains drawn from one sample of a study of T cells expressing NK-cell markers. TCRdb re-called the 5' RACE reads and shows each CDR3 protein once, DNA omitted. The specimen's table records about 550,000 distinct CDR3 sequences. The source material was blood T cells: a sorted CD56 or NKG2C T cell subset, CD4+ or CD8+ T cells, or bulk PBMC T cells (not recorded which). All receptors derive from a man aged 18 to 29 in good health. Both conserved end residues are part of each CDR3.

J gene | V gene | CDR3 protein
TRBJ2-7 | TRBV20-1 | CSGSGLGLYEQYF
TRBJ2-4 | TRBV5-5 | CASSSDWGIQYF
TRBJ2-3 | TRBV6-1 | CASSQQLAGRDTQYF
TRBJ2-1 | TRBV12-3/TRBV12-4 | CASSLVAVNEQFF
TRBJ2-1 | TRBV11-2 | CASSLGGGAGGLNNEQFF
TRBJ2-7 | TRBV27 | CASSYRLDKTYEQYF
TRBJ2-6 | TRBV6-1 | CASTPWGAGSGANVLTF
TRBJ2-7 | TRBV25-1 | CASSHEVNSLSPEQYF
TRBJ1-2 | TRBV20-1 | CSAPPFLYGYTF
TRBJ2-3 | TRBV12-3/TRBV12-4 | CASSRSGRTTQYF
TRBJ2-1 | TRBV28 | CASRGGPSAYNEQFF
TRBJ2-1 | TRBV5-1 | CASSPGGDEQFF
TRBJ2-3 | TRBV6-5 | CARDPKGDTQYF
TRBJ1-1 | TRBV5-1 | CASSLEGTGLEAFF
TRBJ2-1 | TRBV21-1 | CASRTQNNEQFF
TRBJ1-2 | TRBV12-3/TRBV12-4 | CASSLMAGDLHNYGYTF
TRBJ1-2 | TRBV18 | CASSPVGEGYTF
TRBJ2-5 | TRBV29-1 | CSVRERGWETQYF
TRBJ2-1 | TRBV4-1 | CASSLDGGDNEQFF
TRBJ2-7 | TRBV10-3 | CAISESGTTYEQYF
TRBJ1-5 | TRBV10-3 | CAISELDRTGQPQHF
TRBJ2-3 | TRBV7-9 | CASSPGPSGRRADTQYF
TRBJ1-4 | TRBV25-1 | CASSVSPTNEKLFF
TRBJ2-2 | TRBV7-9 | CASSDKVVGELFF
TRBJ1-4 | TRBV5-1 | CASSFAGQDEKLFF
TRBJ2-1 | TRBV6-2/TRBV6-3 | CASSYLAEPPYNEQFF
TRBJ2-1 | TRBV24-1 | CATSEGGEQFF
TRBJ2-7 | TRBV7-2 | CASSLAPGTSGYEQYF
TRBJ2-3 | TRBV20-1 | CSASGGGQATDTQYF
TRBJ1-2 | TRBV27 | CASSLAAGSLFGYTF
TRBJ1-2 | TRBV12-3/TRBV12-4 | CASSFPGPDGYTF
TRBJ2-2 | TRBV7-2 | CASLPELRTGELFF
TRBJ2-2 | TRBV7-2 | CASSSTSGRAITGELFF
TRBJ2-1 | TRBV5-6 | CASSGGSLIRVAEQFF
TRBJ2-2 | TRBV12-3/TRBV12-4 | CASSFSAGTGELFF
TRBJ2-7 | TRBV7-3 | CASSSHPPASEQYF
TRBJ2-4 | TRBV12-3/TRBV12-4 | CASSDGTSGRVNIQYF
TRBJ2-6 | TRBV6-6 | CASSLGFGVSGANVLTF
TRBJ2-2 | TRBV7-9 | CASSHRQGANTGELFF
TRBJ2-1 | TRBV9 | CASSPGLSGGAYNEQFF
TRBJ2-3 | TRBV20-1 | CSATTLSGRTDTQYF